This passage covers 22 T cell receptor beta chains from one sample sequenced in a study of blood T cell repertoires in COVID-19. Clones were sequenced by immunoSEQ multiplex PCR, and TCRdb holds only the in-frame ones, with some missing. The repertoire holds more than 300,000 clones, with 90% as singletons. What was sequenced was peripheral blood. The receptor source for this set is a woman in her thirties or forties with COVID-19, enrolled during active disease.

In this sample, this clone turned up once. The chain combines TRBV10-3 with TRBJ1-3; D ambiguous. Germline CDR1 is ENHRY and CDR2 is SYGVKD. The CDR3 is 11 amino acids. Trimming cost V 10 bases and J 0 bases, with 4 bases left between them. The CDR3 DNA is TGTGCCACCAACTCTGGAAACACCATATATTTT. Its protein is CATNSGNTIYF.

V and J are TRBV29-1 and TRBJ2-7; no clear D gene. This CDR3 comprises 12 residues. V was trimmed by 4 bases and J by 0 bases, leaving 7 bases between them. In germline, CDR1 is SQVTM, CDR2 ANQGSEA. The CDR3 bases are TGCAGCGTTGTCAGTTCCTCCTACGAGCAGTACTTC. Translated, it gives CSVVSSSYEQYF.

This chain links TRBV3-1 (or the pseudogene TRBV3-2) with TRBJ1-2; weak D call: TRBD1 (6 bases). The CDR3 loop spans 15 amino acids. Between the trimmed V and J ends, which lost 0 bases and 7 bases, there was a span of 15 bases. In germline, CDR1 is LGHDT, CDR2 YNNKEL (reference sequence). CDR3 in amino acids: CASSQDAGGAGGYTF. CDR3 DNA: TGTGCCAGCAGCCAAGATGCGGGGGGCGCGGGTGGCTACACCTTC.

The V gene is TRBV2, the J gene TRBJ1-1, with D maybe TRBD1 (6 bases). The CDR3 sequence is 14 residues long. Germline V gives CDR1 SNHLY, CDR2 FYNNEI. Trimming took off 8 bases at V and 1 base at J, with 14 bases between the two ends. The CDR3: CASGARQANTEAFF. CDR3 nucleotides: TGTGCCAGCGGAGCAAGACAGGCGAACACTGAAGCTTTCTTT.

This clone was detected a few times. The chain links TRBV27 to TRBJ2-1; D might be TRBD1 (6 bases). V was cut by 3 bases and J by 8 bases, with 14 bases left in between. Germline V lookup: CDR1 MNHEY, CDR2 SMNVEV (reference sequence). The CDR3 runs 14 residues. The CDR3 sequence is CASSFTQGSYEQFF. For the CDR3, the DNA is TGTGCCAGCAGTTTTACACAGGGTTCGTATGAGCAGTTCTTC.

The chain recombines TRBV7-2 with TRBJ1-3, with D perhaps TRBD1 (5 bases). Germline assignment: CDR1 SGHTA and CDR2 FQGNSA. CDR3 length: 18 residues. The V end was cut by 2 bases, the J end by 4 bases, with 21 bases between. The CDR3 nucleotides are TGTGCCAGCAGCTTACCGGGAGGGGTCGGAGGGGCCGGAAACACCATATATTTT. Translation gives CASSLPGGVGGAGNTIYF.

The chain employs TRBV7-9 and TRBJ1-2; D is unclear. Germline V gene lookup returns CDR1 SEHNR and CDR2 FQNEAQ (reference sequence). The CDR3 is 14 amino acids. The V and J ends lost 0 bases and 7 bases respectively, with 12 bases between them. The CDR3 sequence: CASSLAADLGGYTF. As DNA, the CDR3 is TGTGCCAGCAGCTTAGCGGCAGATCTAGGTGGCTACACCTTC.

The V call is TRBV6-6, the J call TRBJ2-7, with TRBD1 matching over 8 bases. Trimming at V came to 5 bases and at J to 6 bases, leaving 12 bases not matched to a gene. The CDR3 covers 15 residues. Germline V gives CDR1 MNHNY, CDR2 SVGAGI (reference sequence). CDR3: CASSGPGQVYPEQYF. In nucleotides, the CDR3 is TGTGCCAGCAGTGGACCGGGACAGGTTTATCCCGAGCAGTACTTC.

The CDR3: CASSYGGTGFSNQPQHF. The CDR3 region has the DNA TGTGCCAGCAGTTATGGCGGGACAGGCTTTAGCAATCAGCCCCAGCATTTT. The rearrangement joins TRBV6-2 or TRBV6-3 to TRBJ1-5; 8 bases map to TRBD1. Germline-derived CDR1 and CDR2 are MNHEY and SVGEGT. Trimming at V came to 3 bases and at J to 0 bases, leaving 7 bases not matched to a gene. The length of the CDR3 is 17 residues.

The chain carries TRBV18 and TRBJ2-2; 9 bases match TRBD1. The CDR3 is made up of 16 amino acids. V was clipped by 3 bases and J by 5 bases; unmatched bases: 7. Germline CDR1 is KGHSH and CDR2 is LQKENI. The CDR3 reads CASSPPGTGLTGELFF. The CDR3 region has the DNA TGTGCCAGCTCACCGCCCGGGACAGGGCTTACCGGGGAGCTGTTTTTT.

A single count supports this clone. The chain has TRBV3-1 (or the pseudogene TRBV3-2) and TRBJ1-3; possibly TRBD1 for D (5 bases). The CDR3 runs to 14 residues. Trimming took off 2 bases at V and 4 bases at J, with 9 bases between the two ends. CDR1 LGHDT and CDR2 YNNKEL come from the germline V gene (reference sequence). CDR3 sequence reads: CASSQKGPGNTIYF. The CDR3 bases are TGTGCCAGCAGCCAAAAGGGGCCAGGAAACACCATATATTTT.

V usage is TRBV6-6 and J usage is TRBJ1-5, with unresolved D. Looked up from germline, CDR1 is MNHNY and CDR2 is SVGAGI (reference sequence). The V end lost 0 bases, the J end lost 2 bases, and 11 bases lay between the germline ends. This CDR3 is built from 16 residues. In nucleotides, the CDR3 is TGTGCCAGCAGTTACTCAGACAAAAGCCGCAATCAGCCCCAGCATTTT. Its protein product is CASSYSDKSRNQPQHF.

This clone came up once. V gene TRBV15 combines with J gene TRBJ1-3, with D uncertain. The CDR3 loop spans 13 amino acids. V lost 1 base, J lost 6 bases, and 7 bases lay in between. Germline CDR1 LNHNV, CDR2 YYDKDF (reference sequence). The CDR3 region is CATSRVDANTIYF. Here the CDR3 DNA reads TGTGCCACCAGCAGAGTAGATGCAAACACCATATATTTT. Drawing the rest from reference TRBV15 and TRBJ1-3, the complete variable domain is DAMVIQNPRYQVTQFGKPVTLSCSQTLNHNVMYWYQQKSSQAPKLLFHYYDKDFNNEADTPDNFQSRRPNTSFCFLDIRSPGLGDTAMYLCATSRVDANTIYFGEGSWLTVV.

The rearrangement uses TRBV11-2 and TRBJ1-1; no reliable D call. Trimming took off 0 bases at V and 0 bases at J, with 8 bases between the two ends. The CDR3 runs to 15 residues. Germline CDR1 and CDR2: SGHAT and FQNNGV. In DNA, the CDR3 is TGTGCCAGCAGCTTAGAACGGTTCATGAACACTGAAGCTTTCTTT. Protein sequence: CASSLERFMNTEAFF.

There are many counts of this clone. V is TRBV9 and J is TRBJ1-1; 9 nucleotides agree with TRBD1. The germline V gene encodes CDR1 SGDLS and CDR2 YYNGEE. Losses at the gene ends were 1 base for V and 10 bases for J; bases not matched to a gene: 5. This CDR3 is 13 amino acids long. CDR3 DNA sequence: TGTGCCAGCAGCGTAACCGGGACAGGGAGAGCTTTCTTT. Its translation is CASSVTGTGRAFF.

V is TRBV19 and J is TRBJ1-2, with 8 bases aligning to TRBD1. The V gene end was trimmed by 3 bases and the J gene end by 6 bases; junction bases not matched to a gene: 12. The CDR3 runs to 16 residues. From germline, CDR1 is LNHDA and CDR2 SQIVND (reference sequence). The CDR3 loop is CASSMRGTGVGNGYTF. CDR3 bases: TGTGCCAGTAGTATGAGGGGGACAGGAGTTGGAAATGGCTACACCTTC.

The V gene is TRBV30, the J gene TRBJ1-5; possibly TRBD1 for D (5 bases). The germline V and J ends were trimmed by 3 bases and 6 bases, with 18 bases remaining between them. CDR1 is GTSNPN and CDR2 is SVGIG in the germline V gene (reference sequence). The CDR3 length is 15 residues. The CDR3 here is CAWRGLGDLGQPQHF. DNA of the CDR3: TGTGCCTGGAGAGGCTTAGGGGATTTGGGTCAGCCCCAGCATTTT. Complete variable domain (other parts from reference TRBV30 and TRBJ1-5): SQTIHQWPATLVQPVGSPLSLECTVEGTSNPNLYWYRQAAGRGLQLLFYSVGIGQISSEVPQNLSASRPQDRQFILSSKKLLLSDSGFYLCAWRGLGDLGQPQHFGDGTRLSIL.

The chain is built from TRBV2 and TRBJ1-1; a possible D gene is TRBD1 (5 bases). Germline V gives CDR1 SNHLY, CDR2 FYNNEI. The CDR3 is 11 amino acids. Trimming took 7 bases from V and 7 from J, leaving 10 bases between them. The CDR3 region has the DNA TGTGCCAGCAACCGACAGAATGAAGCTTTCTTT. Translated, it gives CASNRQNEAFF.

This chain links TRBV5-6 with TRBJ2-3; D gene uncertain. CDR1 and CDR2 from the germline V gene are SGHDT and YYEEEE. V lost 2 bases and J lost 7, with 11 bases in between. The CDR3 sequence is 13 residues long. In nucleotides, the CDR3 is TGTGCCAGCAGCTTCACTCTTCAACATACGCAGTATTTT. As protein: CASSFTLQHTQYF.

In its sample, this clone was seen once. This chain connects TRBV19 to TRBJ1-1, with 7 bases identical to TRBD1. V was clipped by 8 bases and J by 2 bases; unmatched bases: 11. In germline, CDR1 is LNHDA, CDR2 SQIVND (reference sequence). The CDR3 runs to 15 residues. In DNA form, the CDR3 reads TGTGCCAGTCTTACTCACAGGGGATCAAACACTGAAGCTTTCTTT. It encodes CASLTHRGSNTEAFF. Based on the CDR3 plus reference TRBV19 and TRBJ1-1, the full variable domain is DGGITQSPKYLFRKEGQNVTLSCEQNLNHDAMYWYRQDPGQGLRLIYYSQIVNDFQKGDIAEGYSVSREKKESFPLTVTSAQKNPTAFYLCASLTHRGSNTEAFFGQGTRLTVV.

This clone has just a few counts. This chain uses TRBV7-2 with TRBJ1-1; D unclear. Trimming left V 4 bases short and J 1 base short, with 10 bases between. This CDR3 region has 14 residues. Germline-derived CDR1 and CDR2 are SGHTA and FQGNSA. DNA for the CDR3: TGTGCCAGCAGCTCCAGTTGGGCGAACACTGAAGCTTTCTTT. Translating it yields CASSSSWANTEAFF.

The chain recombines TRBV6-2 or TRBV6-3 with TRBJ2-7; no clear D gene. Germline loops: CDR1 MNHEY, CDR2 SVGEGT. The CDR3 sequence is 12 residues long. Trimming pared 4 bases from V and 9 bases from J, leaving 13 bases between. This CDR3 is CASSSLEKWQYF. Here the CDR3 DNA reads TGTGCCAGCAGTTCCCTCGAGAAGTGGCAGTACTTC.